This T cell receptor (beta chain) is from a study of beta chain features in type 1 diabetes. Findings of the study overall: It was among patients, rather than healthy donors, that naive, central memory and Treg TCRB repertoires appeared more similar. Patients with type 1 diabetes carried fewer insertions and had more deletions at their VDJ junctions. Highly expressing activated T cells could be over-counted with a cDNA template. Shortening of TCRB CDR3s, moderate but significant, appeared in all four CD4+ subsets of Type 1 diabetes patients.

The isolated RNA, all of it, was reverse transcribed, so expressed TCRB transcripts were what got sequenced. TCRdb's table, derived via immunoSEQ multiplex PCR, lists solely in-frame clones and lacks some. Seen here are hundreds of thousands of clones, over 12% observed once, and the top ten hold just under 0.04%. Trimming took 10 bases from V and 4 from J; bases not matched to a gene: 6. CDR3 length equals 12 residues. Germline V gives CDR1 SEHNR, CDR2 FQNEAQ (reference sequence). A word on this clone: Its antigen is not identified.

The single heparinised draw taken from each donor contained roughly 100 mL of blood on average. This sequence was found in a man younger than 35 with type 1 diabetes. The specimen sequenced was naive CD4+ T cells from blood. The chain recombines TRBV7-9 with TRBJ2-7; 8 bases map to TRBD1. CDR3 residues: CATGQGGYEQYF. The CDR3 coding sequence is TGTGCCACCGGACAGGGTGGATACGAGCAGTACTTC.